The sequence of this T cell receptor beta chain was determined in a study of blood T cell repertoires in COVID-19. Study information: Sites across the United States, Italy and Spain contributed samples from acute and convalescent COVID-19.

Germline V gene sequence: CDR1 PRHDT, CDR2 FYEKMQ (reference sequence). This CDR3 contains 15 residues. The V and J ends lost 6 bases and 1 base, in that order; junction bases with no gene match: 5. Per the authors' pipeline: Amplification of reference gene primers was used by the study to estimate nucleated cell counts. Using immunoSEQ multiplex PCR, the repertoire was profiled, and TCRdb retains in-frame clones only, with some absent. The DNA was the basis for D and trimming; V, J and clone size are from that table. This table holds about 59,000 clones, around 79% found once. This clone was counted between two and nine times.

Sample: peripheral blood. The J gene is TRBJ2-2, the V gene TRBV13, with TRBD1 matching over 7 bases. This receptor was obtained from a human donor in a cohort sampled during active COVID-19. The CDR3 DNA reads as TGTGCCAGCAGTCTCGGACAGGAGAACACCGGGGAGCTGTTTTTT. Translating gives CASSLGQENTGELFF.